The 5 T cell receptor beta chains below come from one sample, sequenced in a study of T cell changes during pregnancy in multiple sclerosis. The repertoire was sequenced with immunoSEQ multiplex PCR; TCRdb's copy has only in-frame clones and lacks some. This sample has approximately 41,000 clones, with approximately 92% found just once. The material sequenced was CD4+ T cells from peripheral blood mononuclear cells, taken in the first trimester of pregnancy. These receptors all come from a female donor with multiple sclerosis, enrolled in a pregnancy study.

This chain links TRBV30 with TRBJ2-3; a possible D gene is TRBD2 (5 bases). The CDR3 spans 16 residues. Per germline, CDR1 GTSNPN and CDR2 SVGIG (reference sequence). V gave up 0 bases and J gave up 3 bases, with 16 bases separating them. CDR3 loop: CAWSVGWTPQTDTQYF. In DNA, the CDR3 is TGTGCCTGGAGTGTTGGTTGGACTCCTCAAACAGATACGCAGTATTTT.

The V and J genes are TRBV5-1 and TRBJ2-5, with 10 bases fitting TRBD2. Trimming took 1 base from V and 0 from J; bases not matched to a gene: 0. The CDR3 totals 15 residues. Germline values: CDR1 SGHRS, CDR2 YFSETQ. The CDR3 nucleotides read TGCGCCAGCAGCTTGACTAGCGGGAACCAAGAGACCCAGTACTTC. It is translated as CASSLTSGNQETQYF.

The count of this clone is one. The J gene is TRBJ2-7, the V gene TRBV13; 8 nucleotides match TRBD1. The V gene's germline CDR1 is PRHDT and CDR2 FYEKMQ (reference sequence). The trim removed 6 bases at V and 5 bases at J, leaving 9 bases unmatched. This CDR3 comprises 14 residues. CDR3 nucleotides: TGTGCCAGCAGTCCAGGACAGGGTTTCAACGAGCAGTACTTC. The encoded protein is CASSPGQGFNEQYF.

This clone was recorded a few times. The chain is built from TRBV18 and TRBJ2-3, with D possibly TRBD2 on 7 matching bases. The V and J ends lost 3 bases and 2 bases respectively, with 9 bases between them. The CDR3 spans 14 residues. From germline, CDR1 is KGHSH and CDR2 LQKENI. CDR3 loop: CASSPAGATDTQYF. The CDR3, as DNA: TGTGCCAGCTCACCGGCGGGGGCCACAGATACGCAGTATTTT.

This sequence joins TRBV30 and TRBJ2-7, with a weak D call TRBD1 (6 bases). Germline values: CDR1 GTSNPN, CDR2 SVGIG (reference sequence). This CDR3 has 14 residues. Trimming removed 3 bases at V and 2 bases at J, with 14 bases between. The CDR3 region is CAWRAMDRAYEQYF. CDR3 DNA sequence: TGTGCCTGGAGGGCTATGGACAGAGCCTACGAGCAGTACTTC.